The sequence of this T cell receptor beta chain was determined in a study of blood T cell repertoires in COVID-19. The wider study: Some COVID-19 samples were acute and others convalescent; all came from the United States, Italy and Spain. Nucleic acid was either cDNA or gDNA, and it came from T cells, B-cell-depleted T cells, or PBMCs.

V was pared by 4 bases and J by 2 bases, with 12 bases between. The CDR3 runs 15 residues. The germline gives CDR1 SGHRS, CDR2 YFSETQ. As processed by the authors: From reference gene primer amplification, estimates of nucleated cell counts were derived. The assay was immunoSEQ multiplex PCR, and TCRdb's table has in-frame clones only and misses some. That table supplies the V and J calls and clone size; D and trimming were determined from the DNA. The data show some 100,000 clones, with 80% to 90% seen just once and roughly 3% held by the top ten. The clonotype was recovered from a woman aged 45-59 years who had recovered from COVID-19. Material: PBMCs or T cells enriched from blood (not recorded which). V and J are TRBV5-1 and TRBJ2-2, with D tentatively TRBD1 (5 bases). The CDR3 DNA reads TGCGCCAGCAGCGCCTCAGGGCTCAACACCGGGGAGCTGTTTTTT. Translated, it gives CASSASGLNTGELFF.